The sequence of this T cell receptor beta chain was determined in a study of blood T cell repertoires in COVID-19. Per the authors' pipeline: Amplification from reference gene primers served as the basis for estimated nucleated cell counts. Assay: immunoSEQ multiplex PCR; the TCRdb copy retains only in-frame clones and omits some. Clone size and the V and J calls come from that table; the DNA yielded D and trimming. The table has around 63,000 clones, over 60% seen once; the top ten hold more than 4%. CDR3 length: 14 amino acids. Germline CDR1 and CDR2: MNHEY and SVGAGI. Trimming took 5 bases from V and 2 from J; bases not matched to a gene: 3.

The sequence derives from a woman aged 70-85 years with COVID-19, enrolled during active disease. The chain recombines TRBV6-5 with TRBJ1-2; TRBD1 matches 9 bases. Input material: peripheral blood. The CDR3 is CASSPGQGNYGYTF. CDR3 in DNA: TGTGCCAGCAGTCCGGGACAGGGAAACTATGGCTACACCTTC.